Listed below are T cell receptor beta chains from one sample, sequenced in a study of blood T cell repertoires in COVID-19. TCRdb keeps only in-frame clones here, not all; method: immunoSEQ multiplex PCR. Among some 85,000 clones listed, about 83% were seen once. The sequenced sample was peripheral blood. The receptor source for this set is a human donor in a cohort sampled during active COVID-19. Each CDR3 is given without its conserved first and last residue. Each record gives: V gene, J gene, D gene, CDR3 protein. A D gene is named only where the DNA matches it firmly.

>TRBV7-8|TRBJ1-6|NA
ASSPGWGRESPLH
>TRBV7-9|TRBJ2-1|TRBD2
ASSLVRSGTYNEQF
>TRBV19|TRBJ2-3|NA
ASSRQVSDTQY
>TRBV30|TRBJ2-1|TRBD2
AWKRGVAGGHEQF
>TRBV3-1/TRBV3-2|TRBJ2-7|TRBD2
ASSQETWLAGVYEQY
>TRBV29-1|TRBJ2-7|NA
SVDGYGEQY
>TRBV30|TRBJ1-4|TRBD1
AWSSPQGADGEKLF
>TRBV10-3|TRBJ1-6|NA
AISESTEIYNSPLH
>TRBV28|TRBJ2-1|TRBD2
ASSLLIAGGLYNEQF
>TRBV6-5|TRBJ2-1|NA
ASTRYNEQF
>TRBV7-2|TRBJ2-7|NA
ASSFSAGTREQY
>TRBV7-2|TRBJ2-1|TRBD2
ASSLEAGVGNEQF
>TRBV12-3/TRBV12-4|TRBJ2-5|NA
ASSFFMSETQY
>TRBV18|TRBJ2-5|NA
ASSLQGGETQY
>TRBV29-1|TRBJ2-1|NA
SVGLGRVNEQF
>TRBV4-3|TRBJ1-1|TRBD1
ASRQGMNTEAF
>TRBV6-6|TRBJ2-7|NA
ASSVRGQLNEQY
>TRBV25-1|TRBJ2-5|TRBD1
ASSEWGQGRRETQY
>TRBV6-5|TRBJ2-7|TRBD2
ASRDSGRSSYEQY
>TRBV2|TRBJ2-4|TRBD2
ASSRTSGSQNIQY
>TRBV10-2|TRBJ2-7|TRBD1
ASSRRGQGPPYEQY
>TRBV20-1|TRBJ1-6|NA
SASEIMFGTSLTSYNSPLH